The sequence of this T cell receptor (beta chain) was determined in a study of OX40 agonist ivuxolimab in advanced cancers. Germline V CDR1 and CDR2: MDHEN, SYDVKM. This CDR3 region has 17 residues. TCRdb's table, derived via immunoSEQ multiplex PCR, lists solely in-frame clones and lacks some. Seen here are around 110,000 clones, approximately 89% observed once, and the top ten hold about 1.2%. The sample consisted of CD4+ or CD8+ T cells sorted from blood, taken in a trial of the OX40 agonist ivuxolimab. V usage is TRBV28 and J usage is TRBJ2-5; the D gene is possibly TRBD2 (6 bases). The DNA matches TRBJ2-7 better at its end, which makes the J call doubtful. The TCR was taken from an adult with an advanced solid tumor such as melanoma, head and neck, liver or kidney cancer. The CDR3 DNA reads TGTGCCAGCAGTTCCTCCTCTTTAGCGGAGCTTAGCTACGAGCAGTACTTC. This codes for CASSSSSLAELSYEQYF.